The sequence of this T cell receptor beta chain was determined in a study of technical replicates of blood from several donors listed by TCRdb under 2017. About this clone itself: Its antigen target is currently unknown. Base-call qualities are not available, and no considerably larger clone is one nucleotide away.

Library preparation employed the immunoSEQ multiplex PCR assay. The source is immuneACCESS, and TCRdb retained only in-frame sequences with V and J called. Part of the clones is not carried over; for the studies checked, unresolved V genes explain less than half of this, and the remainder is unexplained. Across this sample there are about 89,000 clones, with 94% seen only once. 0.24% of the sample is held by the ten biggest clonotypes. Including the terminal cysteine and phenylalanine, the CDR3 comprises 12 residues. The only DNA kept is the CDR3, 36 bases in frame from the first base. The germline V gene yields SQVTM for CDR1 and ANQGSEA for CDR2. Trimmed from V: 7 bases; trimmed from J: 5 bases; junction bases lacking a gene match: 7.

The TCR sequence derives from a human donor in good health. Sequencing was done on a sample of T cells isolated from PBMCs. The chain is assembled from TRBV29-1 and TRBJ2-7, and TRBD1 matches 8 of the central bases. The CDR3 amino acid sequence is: CSGGDRPDEQYF. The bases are TGCAGCGGGGGGGACAGGCCCGACGAGCAGTACTTC.